Presented here are 20 T cell receptor beta chains from one specimen sequenced in a study of CXCR3-negative and CXCR3-positive naive CD8 T cells. Findings and limits, study-wide: Naive cells positive for CXCR3 carried more hydrophobic TRB CDR3s than CXCR3-negative ones.

All TRB cDNA libraries came from 5' RACE performed with UMI labels. TCRdb derives one entry per CDR3 protein from the 5' RACE reads, leaving out DNA. The table lists some 120,000 distinct CDR3 sequences, with about 0.61% in the top ten. The antigens these receptors bind are not known. Input material: naive CXCR3+ CD8+ T cells from blood. Subset of the sample: CD45RO-CCR7+CD27+CD95- naive CD8+ T cells expressing CXCR3 (TNR3+). The receptors come from a human donor in good health. Some clones in this sample may be carry-over from other donors' samples.

The chain links TRBV5-1 to TRBJ2-2; TCRdb outputs TRBD2, but without DNA this stays unchecked. Germline lookup yields CDR1 SGHRS and CDR2 YFSETQ. The CDR3 spans 16 residues. The CDR3 here is CASGQGTSGSGGELFF.

This chain connects TRBV2 to TRBJ2-7; TCRdb gives TRBD1 as the D gene, but with no DNA this cannot be confirmed. Per the germline V gene, CDR1 is SNHLY and CDR2 is FYNNEI. This CDR3 region has 15 residues. This CDR3 is CASSAGGERTYEQYF.

The chain combines TRBV4-3 with TRBJ2-7. Germline V gene data show CDR1 as LGHNA and CDR2 as YSLEER. CDR3 length: 15 amino acids. The CDR3 reads CASSQYLRNPYEQYF.

CDR3 loop: CSASSSVLGLAGIIAYEQYF. The J gene is TRBJ2-7, the V gene TRBV20-1; TCRdb outputs TRBD2, but without DNA this stays unchecked. CDR1 DFQATT and CDR2 SNEGSKA come from the germline V gene (reference sequence). The CDR3 loop spans 20 amino acids.

This chain links TRBV27 with TRBJ1-1. Germline assignment: CDR1 MNHEY and CDR2 SMNVEV (reference sequence). The CDR3 is 15 residues long. The CDR3 spells CASSLSTVLGTEAFF.

This rearrangement joins TRBV7-6 to TRBJ2-3. CDR1 is SGHVS and CDR2 is FNYEAQ in the germline V gene. CDR3 length equals 13 residues. The CDR3 loop is CASSELTTDTQYF.

The chain recombines TRBV6-2 or TRBV6-3 with TRBJ1-2. The CDR3 spans 15 residues. Germline CDR1 MNHEY, CDR2 SVGEGT. The CDR3: CASSYPLSTADGYTF.

The CDR3 reads CAIEFTGGHNEQFF. The chain recombines TRBV6-6 with TRBJ2-1; TCRdb outputs TRBD1, but without DNA this stays unchecked. The CDR3 runs to 14 residues. CDR1 and CDR2 (germline): MNHNY, SVGAGI (reference sequence).

CDR3 amino acids: CSVGAGELTDTQYF. This chain links TRBV29-1 with TRBJ2-3; TCRdb designates TRBD1, a call that cannot be tested without DNA. The CDR3 sequence is 14 residues long. CDR1 is SQVTM, CDR2 ANQGSEA, per germline.

The rearrangement joins TRBV20-1 to TRBJ2-1; TCRdb returns TRBD1, unconfirmable since there is no DNA. Germline-derived CDR1 and CDR2 are DFQATT and SNEGSKA (reference sequence). The CDR3 sequence is 20 residues long. The CDR3 reads CSARDRDQFSPWIHDDEQFF.

This chain links TRBV5-1 with TRBJ2-7; TCRdb names TRBD2, which stays unverified in the absence of DNA. The CDR3 has 14 residues. The V gene's germline CDR1 is SGHRS and CDR2 YFSETQ. The CDR3 reads CASSLHPDSDEQYF.

The chain has TRBV5-1 and TRBJ2-2; the D call from TCRdb, TRBD1, cannot be confirmed without DNA. Germline-derived CDR1 and CDR2 are SGHRS and YFSETQ. The CDR3 totals 15 residues. The CDR3 protein is CASSFLTGGPGELFF.

This rearrangement joins TRBV5-4 to TRBJ2-2; TCRdb gives TRBD2 as the D gene, but with no DNA this cannot be confirmed. The CDR3 spans 13 residues. CDR1 SGHNT and CDR2 YYREEE come from the germline V gene (reference sequence). CDR3 loop: CASSLAEGGELFF.

CDR3 sequence reads: CASSKAKGPPGSHEQYF. This chain joins TRBV21-1 and TRBJ2-7; TCRdb's D call, TRBD1, is unchecked because there is no DNA. TRBV21-1 represents a pseudogene. This CDR3 spans 17 amino acids.

The V call is TRBV7-3, the J call TRBJ2-2. CDR3 length: 12 residues. The V gene's germline CDR1 is SGHTA and CDR2 FQGTGA. The CDR3 loop is CASSRPPGELFF. Filled out from reference TRBV7-3 and TRBJ2-2, the complete variable domain reads GAGVSQTPSNKVTEKGKYVELRCDPISGHTALYWYRQSLGQGPEFLIYFQGTGAADDSGLPNDRFFAVRPEGSVSTLKIQRTERGDSAVYLCASSRPPGELFFGEGSRLTVL.

The V and J genes are TRBV4-1 and TRBJ1-5. Germline-derived CDR1 and CDR2 are MGHRA and YSYEKL. The CDR3 totals 16 residues. The CDR3 sequence is CASSPWSQRGNQPQHF.

The chain is built from TRBV4-1 and TRBJ1-2. The CDR3 loop spans 15 amino acids. The germline V gene has CDR1 MGHRA and CDR2 YSYEKL. This chain's CDR3 is CASSQEAREGNGYTF.

The chain carries TRBV27 and TRBJ1-1; TCRdb's D call of TRBD1 is untestable without DNA. The CDR3 consists of 15 residues. Germline V lookup: CDR1 MNHEY, CDR2 SMNVEV (reference sequence). This CDR3 reads CASSYIGGQGTEAFF.

The V call is TRBV6-6, the J call TRBJ2-7. This CDR3 is built from 16 residues. From germline, CDR1 is MNHNY and CDR2 SVGAGI (reference sequence). The CDR3 loop reads CASSYRVGDGSYEQYF.

The chain links TRBV18 to TRBJ2-1; without DNA, the TCRdb call of TRBD1 cannot be checked. CDR1 and CDR2 (germline): KGHSH, LQKENI. The CDR3 has 14 amino acids. The CDR3 reads CASSPQGAEDEQFF.